The 5 T cell receptor beta chains reported below all come from one sample, sequenced in a study of T cell responses to AZD1222 COVID-19 vaccine. Profiled with immunoSEQ multiplex PCR; TCRdb holds only in-frame clones, not every one. The sample yields 100,000 or so clones, 89% seen once. Sequencing used peripheral blood, obtained 28 days after the second AZD1222 dose. These receptors were obtained from an adult who received the AZD1222 COVID-19 vaccine.

The genes are TRBV7-8 and TRBJ2-5; 8 bases match TRBD1. The CDR3 length is 16 residues. In germline, CDR1 is SGHVS, CDR2 FQNEAQ. Germline trimming cut 5 bases from V and 4 bases from J; bases unmatched to any gene: 12. CDR3 sequence reads: CASSRVGGRGRETQYF. The CDR3 DNA sequence: TGTGCCAGCAGCCGCGTGGGGGGCAGGGGGCGAGAGACCCAGTACTTC.

For this clone: In this CDR3 the conserved last residue, phenylalanine or tryptophan, is missing, so a read error is likely. It is unclear where the CDR3 begins or ends on the DNA, so no DNA is shown, and the CDR3 is as TCRdb lists it. The chain couples TRBV18 to TRBJ1-6; the table calls TRBD1, which could not be checked here. The CDR3 extends over 14 residues, inclusive of both ends. In germline, CDR1 is KGHSH, CDR2 LQKENI. CDR3: CASSPVVYRDNGFR.

The J gene is TRBJ1-1, the V gene TRBV28; 7 nucleotides match TRBD1. Germline CDR1 MDHEN, CDR2 SYDVKM. The CDR3 sequence is 14 residues long. The V gene end was trimmed by 5 bases and the J gene end by 6 bases; junction bases not matched to a gene: 9. The CDR3 DNA follows: TGTGCCAGCAGTCCCTCGGACAGGATGGCTGAAGCTTTCTTT. Its translation is CASSPSDRMAEAFF.

J is TRBJ2-3 and V is TRBV7-9, with a tentative D call TRBD2 (5 bases). The V end was cut by 6 bases, the J end by 3 bases, with 16 bases between. Germline V gene data show CDR1 as SEHNR and CDR2 as FQNEAQ (reference sequence). The CDR3 is 15 amino acids. The CDR3 loop reads CASRQPGRGTDTQYF. The CDR3 DNA is TGTGCCAGCAGGCAACCCGGACGGGGAACAGATACGCAGTATTTT. The complete variable domain, with remaining parts taken from reference TRBV7-9 and TRBJ2-3, reads DTGVSQNPRHKITKRGQNVTFRCDPISEHNRLYWYRQTLGQGPEFLTYFQNEAQLEKSRLLSDRFSAERPKGSFSTLEIQRTEQGDSAMYLCASRQPGRGTDTQYFGPGTRLTVL.

This rearrangement joins TRBV28 to TRBJ2-7, with 10 positions matching TRBD2. Looked up from germline, CDR1 is MDHEN and CDR2 is SYDVKM. This CDR3 spans 17 amino acids. J was trimmed by 2 bases and V by 7 bases; bases with no gene match: 14. The CDR3 reads CASTRQLAGLRTYEQYF. The CDR3 DNA sequence: TGTGCCAGCACCCGCCAACTAGCGGGATTAAGGACCTACGAGCAGTACTTC. Combining the CDR3 with reference TRBV28 and TRBJ2-7 gives the whole variable domain DVKVTQSSRYLVKRTGEKVFLECVQDMDHENMFWYRQDPGLGLRLIYFSYDVKMKEKGDIPEGYSVSREKKERFSLILESASTNQTSMYLCASTRQLAGLRTYEQYFGPGTRLTVT.